The 27 T cell receptor beta chains below come from one sample, sequenced in a study of T-cell memory formation after mild COVID-19. One entry per CDR3 protein, called by TCRdb with MiXCR from the 5' RACE reads. This table holds around 420,000 distinct CDR3 sequences, 24% found once. The specimen sequenced was PBMCs or a T cell subset sorted from them (not recorded which). The receptors derive from an adult woman who had mild COVID-19 (a few samples of this study predate the infection). Cell type and time point are not known.

The rearrangement uses TRBV5-6 and TRBJ1-1, with TRBD1 as a possible D gene (6 bases). The V gene lost 1 base and the J gene lost 0 bases, with 13 bases spanning the gap. The V gene's germline CDR1 is SGHDT and CDR2 YYEEEE. This CDR3 has 16 residues. The CDR3 DNA reads as TGTGCCAGCAGCTTGAGGGGGGGCCGGGTGAACACTGAAGCTTTCTTT. This encodes CASSLRGGRVNTEAFF.

V and J are TRBV19 and TRBJ2-1, with 10 positions matching TRBD2. CDR1 is LNHDA and CDR2 is SQIVND in the germline V gene (reference sequence). This CDR3 is built from 14 residues. The CDR3 loop reads CACQAGGDYNEQFF. The CDR3 nucleotides are TGTGCTTGTCAAGCGGGAGGGGACTACAATGAGCAGTTCTTC.

The chain carries TRBV20-1 and TRBJ2-7, with D possibly TRBD1 on 6 matching bases. The CDR3 is 12 residues long. CDR1 is DFQATT, CDR2 SNEGSKA, per germline (reference sequence). The ends were cut back, 3 bases at V and 1 base at J, with 7 bases in the middle. The CDR3 nucleotides read TGCAGTGCTAGGGACAGTTCCTACGAGCAGTACTTC. It codes for CSARDSSYEQYF.

This clonotype was seen a few times. The V call is TRBV29-1, the J call TRBJ2-1, with TRBD2 matching over 8 bases. The CDR3 covers 14 residues. Germline V gene data show CDR1 as SQVTM and CDR2 as ANQGSEA. Trimming at V came to 3 bases and at J to 12 bases, leaving 13 bases not matched to a gene. In DNA, the CDR3 is TGCAGCGTTGAGCTCGGGGGGGAGCCCGCTCGGCAGTTCTTC. Its translation: CSVELGGEPARQFF.

Only a few counts were recorded for this clonotype. This chain joins TRBV11-2 and TRBJ1-2; 10 positions match TRBD1. Germline V CDR1 and CDR2: SGHAT, FQNNGV. With 4 bases clipped from V and 4 bases from J, the junction kept 12 bases outside the gene matches. The CDR3 has 17 amino acids. This chain's CDR3 is CASSSVSGQGGVYGYTF. CDR3 sequence (DNA): TGTGCCAGCAGCTCAGTTTCTGGACAGGGGGGCGTCTATGGCTACACCTTC.

This chain uses TRBV18 with TRBJ1-1, with 8 nucleotides matching TRBD1. There are 14 residues in the CDR3. CDR1 is KGHSH, CDR2 LQKENI, per germline. Losses at the gene ends were 5 bases for V and 6 bases for J; bases not matched to a gene: 8. The CDR3, as DNA: TGTGCCAGCTCAGCCTCAGGGGGCGGCGCTGAAGCTTTCTTT. Its translation is CASSASGGGAEAFF.

This chain connects TRBV15 to TRBJ1-3; D possibly corresponds to TRBD1 (6 bases). V lost 8 bases and J lost 0, with 8 bases in between. The CDR3 spans 13 residues. Germline V gives CDR1 LNHNV, CDR2 YYDKDF (reference sequence). The CDR3 bases are TGTGCCACCGGACAGATCTCTGGAAACACCATATATTTT. Its translation: CATGQISGNTIYF.

This clonotype has more than one count but fewer than ten. The chain combines TRBV7-6 with TRBJ2-1; perhaps TRBD2 as D (6 bases). The CDR3 sequence is 15 residues long. Germline CDR1 is SGHVS and CDR2 is FNYEAQ. V lost 5 bases and J lost 7, with 18 bases in between. For the CDR3, the DNA is TGTGCCAGCAGCCCGAACCCGGGACTGTCAAATGAGCAGTTCTTC. This sequence encodes CASSPNPGLSNEQFF.

The chain carries TRBV5-1 and TRBJ2-7; no definite D call. V was pared by 0 bases and J by 3 bases, with 7 bases between. The CDR3 sequence is 13 residues long. In germline, CDR1 is SGHRS, CDR2 YFSETQ. CDR3 nucleotide sequence: TGCGCCAGCAGCTTGGGCGGAAACTACGAGCAGTACTTC. Translated, it gives CASSLGGNYEQYF.

This clonotype came up a few times. This chain connects TRBV7-3 to TRBJ2-1, with D unresolved. The ends were cut back, 4 bases at V and 9 bases at J, with 13 bases in the middle. CDR1 and CDR2 (germline): SGHTA, FQGTGA. There are 13 residues in the CDR3. CDR3 DNA sequence: TGTGCCAGCAGCTCTGGAGAGGCCACTGAGCAGTTCTTC. Protein: CASSSGEATEQFF.

The chain uses TRBV29-1 and TRBJ2-7, with D uncertain. V was clipped by 7 bases and J by 1 base, with 20 bases between them. The germline V gene encodes CDR1 SQVTM and CDR2 ANQGSEA. This CDR3 region has 15 residues. CDR3 in amino acids: CSATTTESSSYEQYF. In nucleotides, the CDR3 is TGCAGCGCCACCACTACAGAGTCCTCTTCCTACGAGCAGTACTTC.

This clonotype turned up a few times. J is TRBJ2-7 and V is TRBV5-1; 8 bases line up with TRBD2. Germline lookup yields CDR1 SGHRS and CDR2 YFSETQ. V gave up 4 bases and J gave up 4 bases; unmatched junction bases: 10. CDR3 length equals 15 residues. Here the CDR3 DNA reads TGCGCCAGCAGCACCTCGGGGGGGCCGGGTTACGAGCAGTACTTC. This sequence encodes CASSTSGGPGYEQYF.

V is TRBV5-1 and J is TRBJ2-1; 7 nucleotides line up with TRBD2. J gave up 5 bases and V 5 bases, and 4 bases lay outside the gene matches. This CDR3 is 13 amino acids long. Germline assignment: CDR1 SGHRS and CDR2 YFSETQ. Here the CDR3 DNA reads TGCGCCAGCAGGTGGGCGGGAGACAATGAGCAGTTCTTC. As protein: CASRWAGDNEQFF.

This chain joins TRBV7-9 and TRBJ1-1; 7 positions agree with TRBD1. With V trimmed by 2 bases and J by 7 bases, 13 bases remained unmatched. The CDR3 consists of 16 residues. Germline CDR1 and CDR2: SEHNR and FQNEAQ (reference sequence). CDR3 sequence: CASSLFTPRQGGEAFF. CDR3 bases: TGTGCCAGCAGCTTATTTACCCCTCGACAGGGTGGTGAAGCTTTCTTT.

Ten or more counts support this clonotype. The rearrangement links TRBV2 to TRBJ2-2; D is unclear. The CDR3 is 16 amino acids. Germline lookup yields CDR1 SNHLY and CDR2 FYNNEI. Trimming stripped 4 bases from V and 0 bases from J, with 12 bases between. The DNA for the CDR3 is TGTGCCAGCAGTGTAAAACACCTTTCGAACACCGGGGAGCTGTTTTTT. Translation gives CASSVKHLSNTGELFF.

This chain joins TRBV2 and TRBJ2-7; a possible D gene is TRBD2 (5 bases). The CDR3 loop spans 11 amino acids. Trimming took off 9 bases at V and 3 bases at J, with 9 bases between the two ends. The germline CDR1 and CDR2 sequences are SNHLY and FYNNEI. CDR3 in amino acids: CASQLGYEQYF. CDR3 DNA: TGTGCCAGTCAACTAGGCTACGAGCAGTACTTC.

V is TRBV5-1 and J is TRBJ2-7; the D is unclear. V was cut by 4 bases and J by 0 bases, with 14 bases left in between. The CDR3 length is 15 residues. Germline V gene sequence: CDR1 SGHRS, CDR2 YFSETQ. DNA for the CDR3: TGCGCCAGCAGCACCACAGACGCCAGCTCCTACGAGCAGTACTTC. Translation gives CASSTTDASSYEQYF.

This chain connects TRBV9 to TRBJ2-2; the match to TRBD2 covers 9 bases. This CDR3 has 17 residues. The junction had 6 bases not matched to a gene; V was cut back by 3 bases and J by 0 bases. Per the germline V gene, CDR1 is SGDLS and CDR2 is YYNGEE. CDR3 amino acids: CASSGGLAPSNTGELFF. CDR3 DNA: TGTGCCAGCAGCGGAGGACTAGCGCCCTCGAACACCGGGGAGCTGTTTTTT.

V usage is TRBV29-1 and J usage is TRBJ2-7, with 7 bases lining up with TRBD1. The CDR3 loop spans 14 amino acids. Germline V gives CDR1 SQVTM, CDR2 ANQGSEA. V lost 4 bases and J lost 9; bases outside the gene matches: 15. CDR3 residues: CSVAPTGAYDGQYF. In nucleotides, the CDR3 is TGCAGCGTTGCTCCCACAGGGGCCTACGACGGGCAGTACTTC.

This clonotype was observed a few times. V usage is TRBV4-2 and J usage is TRBJ2-7; TRBD2 matches at 13 bases. This CDR3 is built from 16 residues. V was clipped by 2 bases and J by 2 bases; unmatched bases: 3. Germline V CDR1 and CDR2: LGHNA, YNFKEQ. The CDR3 coding sequence is TGTGCCAGCAGCCAATTGGGACTAGCGGGAACCTACGAGCAGTACTTC. This translates into CASSQLGLAGTYEQYF.

The chain is built from TRBV30 and TRBJ1-5; tentative D call: TRBD1 (5 bases). This CDR3 is built from 14 residues. Per germline, CDR1 GTSNPN and CDR2 SVGIG (reference sequence). V lost 4 bases, J lost 2 bases, and 12 bases lay in between. In DNA, the CDR3 is TGTGCCTGGACAGGGAAGGGCGGCAATCAGCCCCAGCATTTT. This gives the protein CAWTGKGGNQPQHF.

This clonotype was seen only a few times. The rearrangement uses TRBV7-3 and TRBJ2-7; D ambiguous. The CDR3 contains 12 residues. Germline CDR1 is SGHTA and CDR2 is FQGTGA. V lost 2 bases and J 6 bases, leaving 8 bases between the germline ends. Here the CDR3 DNA reads TGTGCCAGCAGCTTAGGGCCGCCCGAGCAGTACTTC. Translating it yields CASSLGPPEQYF.

The chain uses TRBV27 and TRBJ1-5, with 8 positions matching TRBD1. Germline trimming cut 6 bases from V and 0 bases from J; bases unmatched to any gene: 4. CDR3 size: 15 residues. Germline values: CDR1 MNHEY, CDR2 SMNVEV (reference sequence). The CDR3 reads CASRNRGYSNQPQHF. CDR3 nucleotides: TGTGCCAGCAGGAACAGGGGGTATAGCAATCAGCCCCAGCATTTT.

V is TRBV20-1 and J is TRBJ2-7; possibly TRBD2 for D (5 bases). This CDR3 comprises 15 residues. Germline V CDR1 and CDR2: DFQATT, SNEGSKA (reference sequence). The V gene lost 4 bases and the J gene lost 0 bases, with 16 bases spanning the gap. The DNA for the CDR3 is TGCAGTGCTAAAGGCCCTCAGCGGAGCTCCTACGAGCAGTACTTC. Protein product: CSAKGPQRSSYEQYF.

This chain links TRBV7-9 with TRBJ2-1; possibly TRBD1 for D (6 bases). V lost 1 base and J lost 1, with 14 bases in between. Looked up from germline, CDR1 is SEHNR and CDR2 is FQNEAQ (reference sequence). The CDR3 has 17 residues. The CDR3 loop is CASSLVARGYSYNEQFF. The CDR3 DNA follows: TGTGCCAGCAGCTTAGTCGCCAGGGGATATTCCTACAATGAGCAGTTCTTC.

This chain connects TRBV2 to TRBJ1-1; D perhaps matches TRBD1 (6 bases). The V and J ends lost 5 bases and 1 base respectively, with 23 bases between them. Germline CDR1 is SNHLY and CDR2 is FYNNEI. This CDR3 contains 18 residues. CDR3 nucleotides: TGTGCCAGCAGTCGCCAACCTATCGGGGGCGGTGGGAACACTGAAGCTTTCTTT. It encodes CASSRQPIGGGGNTEAFF.

The V gene is TRBV7-8, the J gene TRBJ2-3; maybe TRBD2 (6 bases). V was shortened by 2 bases and J by 1 base, with 16 bases between the two germline ends. Per the germline V gene, CDR1 is SGHVS and CDR2 is FQNEAQ. The CDR3 runs 17 residues. CDR3 residues: CASSLNRASVGTDTQYF. Here the CDR3 DNA reads TGTGCCAGCAGCTTAAATAGGGCTAGCGTTGGCACAGATACGCAGTATTTT.